The present TCR beta chain was sequenced within a study of T-cell memory formation after mild COVID-19. This clonotype occurred a few times. From germline, CDR1 is SSHAT and CDR2 FNYEAQ (reference sequence). The CDR3 runs to 13 residues. Each CDR3 protein gets one entry after TCRdb re-called the 5' RACE reads with MiXCR. There are 150,000 or so distinct CDR3 sequences in the sample; around 15% occur only once, and around an eighth lies in the top ten. This clonotype originated in an adult woman who had mild COVID-19 (a few samples of this study predate the infection). Cell type and time point are not known. The specimen sequenced was PBMCs or a T cell subset sorted from them (not recorded which). V usage is TRBV7-7 and J usage is TRBJ2-1; the match to TRBD2 covers 7 bases. CDR3 sequence: CARLGLGDNEQFF. The CDR3 nucleotides are TGTGCTAGATTAGGACTAGGGGACAATGAGCAGTTCTTC.